This T cell receptor (beta chain) was found in a study of blood T cell repertoires in COVID-19. Study overall: The United States, Italy and Spain were the sources of the acute and convalescent COVID-19 samples. The analysed material was cDNA or gDNA that came from T cells, B-cell-depleted T cells, or PBMCs.

Libraries were prepared by immunoSEQ multiplex PCR; TCRdb keeps only in-frame clonotypes and omits some of them. This table holds 150,000 to 200,000 clones, 81% found once. The CDR3 has 18 residues. V dropped 1 base and J dropped 0 bases, with 18 bases sitting between them. Per germline, CDR1 LNHDA and CDR2 SQIVND (reference sequence). The age range of participants was roughly 18 to 90 years, with residence in about two dozen US areas. Clinical history reported by participants formed the basis on which cohorts were assigned. Sequenced sample: PBMCs or T cells enriched from blood (not recorded which). The sequence was collected from a woman in her thirties or forties with acute COVID-19. The rearrangement joins TRBV19 to TRBJ1-1; D possibly corresponds to TRBD1 (6 bases). This CDR3 reads CASSIVVSHRVMNTEAFF. The DNA for the CDR3 is TGTGCCAGTAGTATAGTCGTATCTCACAGGGTCATGAACACTGAAGCTTTCTTT.